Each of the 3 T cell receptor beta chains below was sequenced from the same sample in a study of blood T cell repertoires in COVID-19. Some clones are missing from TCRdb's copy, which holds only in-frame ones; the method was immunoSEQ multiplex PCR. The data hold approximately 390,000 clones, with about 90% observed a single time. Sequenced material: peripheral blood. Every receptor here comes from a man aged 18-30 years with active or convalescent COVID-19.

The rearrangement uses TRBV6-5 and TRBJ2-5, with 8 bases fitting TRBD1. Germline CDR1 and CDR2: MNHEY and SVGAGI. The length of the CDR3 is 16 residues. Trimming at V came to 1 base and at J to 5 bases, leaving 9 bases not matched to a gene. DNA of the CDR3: TGTGCCAGCAGTTACTTTACAGGGGGGTCGGGGGAGACCCAGTACTTC. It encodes CASSYFTGGSGETQYF.

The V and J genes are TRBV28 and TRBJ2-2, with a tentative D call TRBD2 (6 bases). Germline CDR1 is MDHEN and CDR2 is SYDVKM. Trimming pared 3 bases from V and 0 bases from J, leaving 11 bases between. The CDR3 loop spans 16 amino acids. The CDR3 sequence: CASSLEEGSNTGELFF. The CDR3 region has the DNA TGTGCCAGCAGTTTGGAGGAGGGGTCGAACACCGGGGAGCTGTTTTTT.

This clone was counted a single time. In DNA form, the CDR3 reads TGTGCCAGTAACTCGTACGAGGGGGAAGGAGGCGAGCAGTACTTC. As protein: CASNSYEGEGGEQYF. The chain uses TRBV19 and TRBJ2-7, with D maybe TRBD1 (6 bases). Trimming removed 7 bases from V and 6 bases from J, with 22 bases in between. This CDR3 is built from 15 residues. In germline, CDR1 is LNHDA, CDR2 SQIVND (reference sequence).